Presented here are 21 T cell receptor beta chains from one specimen sequenced in a study of blood T cell repertoires in COVID-19. Data came from immunoSEQ multiplex PCR; TCRdb stores just in-frame clones and leaves some out. The profile covers 130,000 or so clones, with about 85% appearing a single time and 1.6% taken by the ten largest. The sequenced sample was peripheral blood. The receptor set was obtained from a human donor in a cohort sampled during active COVID-19.

This chain links TRBV9 with TRBJ2-2; 11 nucleotides match TRBD2. Trimming removed 0 bases from V and 4 bases from J; junction bases left unmatched: 8. The length of the CDR3 is 18 residues. Germline V gene lookup returns CDR1 SGDLS and CDR2 YYNGEE. The CDR3 loop reads CASSVAPSGRSSTGELFF. The CDR3 nucleotides read TGTGCCAGCAGCGTAGCTCCTAGCGGGAGGTCCAGCACCGGGGAGCTGTTTTTT.

The chain uses TRBV5-5 and TRBJ1-5, with no clear D. Germline V gene sequence: CDR1 SGHKS, CDR2 YYEKEE (reference sequence). Between the trimmed V and J ends, which lost 0 bases and 2 bases, there was a span of 9 bases. CDR3 length: 15 amino acids. The CDR3, as DNA: TGTGCCAGCAGCTTGGAGCCGGGAGGCAATCAGCCCCAGCATTTT. Encoded protein: CASSLEPGGNQPQHF.

The chain combines TRBV19 with TRBJ2-3; 8 bases fit TRBD2. CDR1 is LNHDA, CDR2 SQIVND, per germline (reference sequence). After removal of 4 bases from V and 8 bases from J, the junction contained 11 bases not matched to a gene. This CDR3 has 15 residues. This CDR3 reads CASSTQSGGLRTQYF. DNA for the CDR3: TGTGCCAGTAGTACCCAATCGGGAGGGCTGCGTACGCAGTATTTT.

The chain uses TRBV2 and TRBJ1-3; D perhaps matches TRBD1 (5 bases). The CDR3 loop spans 15 amino acids. Between the trimmed V and J ends, which lost 5 bases and 4 bases, there was a span of 15 bases. In germline, CDR1 is SNHLY, CDR2 FYNNEI. The CDR3 spells CASSPPGLRGNTIYF. CDR3 in DNA: TGTGCCAGCAGTCCCCCAGGGTTGAGAGGAAACACCATATATTTT.

The CDR3 nucleotides are TGCAGCGTTGAGGGTTCCGGGATAAGAAGGTTCGGCAAAAACATTCAGTACTTC. Translated, it gives CSVEGSGIRRFGKNIQYF. This chain connects TRBV29-1 to TRBJ2-4; possible D gene TRBD2, 5 bases. Germline-derived CDR1 and CDR2 are SQVTM and ANQGSEA. Deletions cut 3 bases from V and 3 bases from J, with 24 bases between. This CDR3 contains 18 residues. Full variable domain (missing parts from reference TRBV29-1 and TRBJ2-4): SAVISQKPSRDICQRGTSLTIQCQVDSQVTMMFWYRQQPGQSLTLIATANQGSEATYESGFVIDKFPISRPNLTFSTLTVSNMSPEDSSIYLCSVEGSGIRRFGKNIQYFGAGTRLSVL.

The chain links TRBV6-6 to TRBJ1-2; TRBD1 matches 8 bases. Germline CDR1 and CDR2: MNHNY and SVGAGI (reference sequence). The CDR3 has 15 residues. V was pared by 2 bases and J by 8 bases, with 10 bases of the junction left unmatched. This CDR3 is CASSYRTGRGGGYTF. The CDR3 DNA reads as TGTGCCAGCAGTTACCGGACAGGGCGCGGCGGCGGCTACACCTTC.

The chain recombines TRBV5-1 with TRBJ1-2, with TRBD1 identical over 8 bases. The CDR3 totals 15 residues. Per germline, CDR1 SGHRS and CDR2 YFSETQ. The V and J ends lost 2 bases and 3 bases, in that order; junction bases with no gene match: 6. CDR3 region: CASSLQGVGDYGYTF. The CDR3 nucleotides read TGCGCCAGCAGCTTACAGGGGGTTGGGGACTATGGCTACACCTTC.

The rearrangement uses TRBV20-1 and TRBJ1-5; tentative D call: TRBD1 (6 bases). V lost 6 bases, J lost 8 bases, and 11 bases lay in between. The CDR3 is 11 amino acids. CDR1 is DFQATT, CDR2 SNEGSKA, per germline (reference sequence). The CDR3 is CSAGGAEPQHF. CDR3 in DNA: TGCAGTGCAGGGGGAGCGGAGCCCCAGCATTTT.

J is TRBJ2-5 and V is TRBV3-1 (or the pseudogene TRBV3-2); TRBD1 agrees at 8 bases. The CDR3 totals 14 residues. CDR1 is LGHDT and CDR2 is YNNKEL in the germline V gene (reference sequence). With 6 bases clipped from V and 5 bases from J, the junction kept 8 bases outside the gene matches. The CDR3 sequence: CASRDRQGSETQYF. The CDR3 DNA follows: TGTGCCAGCAGGGACCGACAGGGGTCGGAGACCCAGTACTTC.

This chain connects TRBV5-5 to TRBJ2-7, with D tentatively TRBD1 (5 bases). The CDR3 extends over 13 amino acids. V gave up 4 bases and J gave up 3 bases, with 11 bases separating them. Germline CDR1 SGHKS, CDR2 YYEKEE (reference sequence). CDR3 amino acids: CASSQDTFYEQYF. The CDR3 nucleotides are TGTGCCAGCAGCCAGGACACGTTCTACGAGCAGTACTTC. Full variable domain (remainder filled in from reference TRBV5-5 and TRBJ2-7): DAGVTQSPTHLIKTRGQQVTLRCSPISGHKSVSWYQQVLGQGPQFIFQYYEKEERGRGNFPDRFSARQFPNYSSELNVNALLLGDSALYLCASSQDTFYEQYFGPGTRLTVT.

The V gene is TRBV18, the J gene TRBJ2-3; tentative D call: TRBD1 (6 bases). The CDR3 covers 15 residues. The ends were cut back, 1 base at V and 3 bases at J, with 11 bases in the middle. Germline V gene sequence: CDR1 KGHSH, CDR2 LQKENI. The CDR3 region is CASSPQGGMTDTQYF. CDR3 in DNA: TGTGCCAGCTCACCACAAGGGGGAATGACAGATACGCAGTATTTT.

The rearrangement links TRBV19 to TRBJ2-4; tentatively, D is TRBD1 (6 bases). The CDR3 spans 12 residues. The V end lost 3 bases, the J end lost 9 bases, and 9 bases lay between the germline ends. The germline V gene encodes CDR1 LNHDA and CDR2 SQIVND (reference sequence). As DNA, the CDR3 is TGTGCCAGTAGTATGGACAGATTCATTCAGTACTTC. Translation: CASSMDRFIQYF.

This chain uses TRBV7-9 with TRBJ2-1; 10 bases match TRBD2. The V and J ends lost 5 bases and 6 bases, in that order; junction bases with no gene match: 4. Germline V lookup: CDR1 SEHNR, CDR2 FQNEAQ (reference sequence). The CDR3 extends over 14 amino acids. This CDR3 is CASSTQREGNEQFF. The DNA of the CDR3 is TGTGCCAGCAGCACCCAGCGGGAGGGCAATGAGCAGTTCTTC.

The chain uses TRBV19 and TRBJ2-5; 8 bases match TRBD1. The CDR3 contains 15 residues. The ends lost 6 bases at V and 5 bases at J; junction bases unmatched: 11. In germline, CDR1 is LNHDA, CDR2 SQIVND (reference sequence). The CDR3: CASSRDRGVSETQYF. The CDR3 DNA sequence: TGTGCCAGTAGCAGAGACAGGGGCGTTTCGGAGACCCAGTACTTC.

V is TRBV6-1 and J is TRBJ2-3; 7 bases are a match to TRBD2. J was trimmed by 5 bases and V by 5 bases; bases with no gene match: 16. Per germline, CDR1 MNHNS and CDR2 SASEGT. CDR3 length: 17 residues. The CDR3 bases are TGTGCCAGCAGTAAAGTGAGTGGCGGGAGAAATAGAGATACGCAGTATTTT. Translation: CASSKVSGGRNRDTQYF.

The rearrangement links TRBV19 to TRBJ1-1; 9 bases are a match to TRBD1. Germline loops: CDR1 LNHDA, CDR2 SQIVND (reference sequence). The CDR3 spans 13 residues. V was pared by 7 bases and J by 7 bases, with 7 bases of the junction left unmatched. Here the CDR3 reads CASTDRGWDEAFF. The CDR3 bases are TGTGCCAGTACCGACAGGGGGTGGGATGAAGCTTTCTTT.

This CDR3 is CASDPRRVFYSNQPQHF. The DNA for the CDR3 is TGTGCCAGTGATCCAAGGAGAGTATTTTATAGCAATCAGCCCCAGCATTTT. This chain links TRBV19 with TRBJ1-5; D gene uncertain. This CDR3 has 17 residues. The germline V and J ends were trimmed by 8 bases and 0 bases, with 20 bases remaining between them. Germline V gene data show CDR1 as LNHDA and CDR2 as SQIVND (reference sequence).

The chain employs TRBV9 and TRBJ1-1, with 11 nucleotides matching TRBD1. CDR3 size: 15 residues. The trim removed 4 bases at V and 7 bases at J, leaving 9 bases unmatched. The germline V gene encodes CDR1 SGDLS and CDR2 YYNGEE. The CDR3 is CASSPRTGGAVEAFF. The CDR3 bases are TGTGCCAGCAGCCCAAGGACAGGGGGCGCGGTTGAAGCTTTCTTT.

V gene TRBV4-1 combines with J gene TRBJ2-1; TRBD2 aligns across 10 bases. The V gene end was trimmed by 0 bases and the J gene end by 3 bases; junction bases not matched to a gene: 8. This CDR3 has 18 amino acids. CDR1 and CDR2 from the germline V gene are MGHRA and YSYEKL. CDR3 sequence reads: CASSQEEGASGSYNEQFF. The CDR3 DNA reads TGCGCCAGCAGCCAAGAAGAGGGAGCTAGCGGGAGCTACAATGAGCAGTTCTTC.

This clone appeared a few times. V usage is TRBV5-5 and J usage is TRBJ1-2, with 8 bases identical to TRBD1. The CDR3 runs to 16 residues. V was pared by 1 base and J by 8 bases, with 13 bases of the junction left unmatched. Germline CDR1 reads SGHKS; CDR2 reads YYEKEE (reference sequence). CDR3 sequence (DNA): TGTGCCAGCAGCTTGTCCCAGGGGGCCCTCCGAGAGGGCTACACCTTC. Its protein is CASSLSQGALREGYTF. The full variable domain, with the rest looked up from reference TRBV5-5 and TRBJ1-2, is DAGVTQSPTHLIKTRGQQVTLRCSPISGHKSVSWYQQVLGQGPQFIFQYYEKEERGRGNFPDRFSARQFPNYSSELNVNALLLGDSALYLCASSLSQGALREGYTFGSGTRLTVV.

This chain joins TRBV7-3 and TRBJ2-2; D is undetermined. The germline V and J ends were trimmed by 5 bases and 2 bases, with 6 bases remaining between them. The CDR3 loop spans 13 amino acids. Looked up from germline, CDR1 is SGHTA and CDR2 is FQGTGA. This chain's CDR3 is CASSTPNTGELFF. For the CDR3, the DNA is TGTGCCAGCAGCACACCAAACACCGGGGAGCTGTTTTTT.